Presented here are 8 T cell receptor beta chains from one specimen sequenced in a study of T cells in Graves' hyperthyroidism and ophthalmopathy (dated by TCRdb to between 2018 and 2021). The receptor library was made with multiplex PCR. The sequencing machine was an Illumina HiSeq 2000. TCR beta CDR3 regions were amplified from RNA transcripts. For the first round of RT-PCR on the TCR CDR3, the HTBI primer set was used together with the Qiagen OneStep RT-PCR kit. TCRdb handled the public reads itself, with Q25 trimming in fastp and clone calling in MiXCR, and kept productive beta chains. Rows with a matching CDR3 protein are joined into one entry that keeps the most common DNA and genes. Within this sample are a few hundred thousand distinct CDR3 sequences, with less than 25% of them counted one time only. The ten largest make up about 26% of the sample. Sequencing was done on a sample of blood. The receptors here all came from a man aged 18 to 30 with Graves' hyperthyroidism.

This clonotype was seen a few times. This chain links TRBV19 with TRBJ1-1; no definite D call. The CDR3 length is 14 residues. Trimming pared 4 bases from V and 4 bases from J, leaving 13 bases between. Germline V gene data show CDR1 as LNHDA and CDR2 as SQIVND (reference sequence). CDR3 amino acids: CASSNRAEGTEAFF. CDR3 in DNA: TGTGCCAGTAGTAACCGGGCAGAGGGCACTGAAGCTTTCTTT.

The CDR3 protein is CASSLGQAGNTIYF. CDR3 in DNA: TGTGCCAGCAGCTTAGGACAGGCTGGAAACACCATATATTTT. This chain connects TRBV7-9 to TRBJ1-3; D perhaps matches TRBD1 (6 bases). Germline loops: CDR1 SEHNR, CDR2 FQNEAQ (reference sequence). The CDR3 has 14 residues. Trimming cost V 1 base and J 2 bases, with 6 bases left between them.

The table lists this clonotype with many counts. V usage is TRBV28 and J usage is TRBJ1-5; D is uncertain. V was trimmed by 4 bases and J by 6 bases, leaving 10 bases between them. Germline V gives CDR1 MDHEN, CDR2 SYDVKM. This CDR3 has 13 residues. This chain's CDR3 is CASSSDGIQPQHF. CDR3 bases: TGTGCCAGCAGTTCGGACGGGATTCAGCCCCAGCATTTT.

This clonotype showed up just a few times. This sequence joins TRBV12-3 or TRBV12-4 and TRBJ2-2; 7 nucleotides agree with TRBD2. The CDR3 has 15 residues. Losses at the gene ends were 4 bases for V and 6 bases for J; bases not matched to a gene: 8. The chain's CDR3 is CASSYSGSVAGELFF. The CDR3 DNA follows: TGTGCCAGCAGTTATAGCGGGTCGGTCGCCGGGGAGCTGTTTTTT.

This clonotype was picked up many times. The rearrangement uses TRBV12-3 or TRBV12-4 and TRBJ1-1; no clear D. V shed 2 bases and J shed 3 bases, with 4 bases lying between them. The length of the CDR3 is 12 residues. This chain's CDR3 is CASSLSHTEAFF. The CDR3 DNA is TGTGCCAGCAGTTTAAGTCACACTGAAGCTTTCTTT.

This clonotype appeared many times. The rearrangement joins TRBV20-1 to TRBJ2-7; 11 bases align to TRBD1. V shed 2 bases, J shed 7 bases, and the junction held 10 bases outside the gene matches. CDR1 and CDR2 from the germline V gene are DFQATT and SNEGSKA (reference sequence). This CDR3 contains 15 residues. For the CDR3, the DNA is TGCAGTGCTAGATTGTCTGGACAGGGGGCGGGGGAGCAGTACTTC. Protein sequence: CSARLSGQGAGEQYF.

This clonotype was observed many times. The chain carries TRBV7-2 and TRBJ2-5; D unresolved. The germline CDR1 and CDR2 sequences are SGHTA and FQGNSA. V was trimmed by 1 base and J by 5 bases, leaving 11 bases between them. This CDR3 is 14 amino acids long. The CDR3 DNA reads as TGTGCCAGCAGCTTAGTTGTAACTCAGGAGACCCAGTACTTC. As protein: CASSLVVTQETQYF.

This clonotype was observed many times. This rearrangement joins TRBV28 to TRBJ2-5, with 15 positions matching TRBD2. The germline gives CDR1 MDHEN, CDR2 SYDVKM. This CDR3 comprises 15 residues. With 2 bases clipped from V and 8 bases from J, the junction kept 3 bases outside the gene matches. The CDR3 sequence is CASSLGTSGGRTQYF. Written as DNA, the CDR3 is TGTGCCAGCAGTTTAGGGACTAGCGGGGGGAGAACCCAGTACTTC.